The rows below give T cell receptor beta chains drawn from one sample of a study of tumour-infiltrating T cells in Burkitt lymphoma. Profiling relied on immunoSEQ multiplex PCR, and the TCRdb table lists in-frame clones only, not all of them. The data hold under 8,500 clones, with approximately 18% observed a single time. Sequencing was performed on tumor tissue. The receptors come from a human donor with diffuse large B-cell lymphoma. Each CDR3 is given with its conserved first and last residue.

TRBV19	TRBJ2-5	CASRMGQGKGETQYF
TRBV29-1	TRBJ2-3	CSVEEAGSGDTQYF
TRBV5-1	TRBJ2-3	CASRIGATDTQYF
TRBV2	TRBJ2-3	CASSEAPWTSGFTDTQYF
TRBV28	TRBJ2-3	CAITGSRTDTQYF
TRBV5-1	TRBJ2-1	CASSLDSGRDNEQFF
TRBV10-3	TRBJ1-3	CAISEVGGLGNTIYF
TRBV7-9	TRBJ2-1	CASSFQGFYEQFF
TRBV9	TRBJ1-1	CASSPRGSSGVGYTEAFF
TRBV6-5	TRBJ2-7	CASSRETSYEQYF
TRBV4-1	TRBJ2-7	CASSLGTGGSYEQYF
TRBV5-1	TRBJ2-3	CASRGGLSSTDTQYF
TRBV9	TRBJ1-2	CASSVASQNYGYTF
TRBV10-3	TRBJ2-3	CAISPNPGQGPDTQYF
TRBV7-9	TRBJ2-7	CASSLAAKNPIEQYF
TRBV29-1	TRBJ2-1	CSVDLVGHNEQFF
TRBV6-1	TRBJ1-5	CASSRRDSNQPQHF
TRBV11-1	TRBJ2-1	CASSLLAGYEQFF
TRBV5-6	TRBJ2-5	CASSLGTSGSAETQYF
TRBV21-1	TRBJ2-7	CASSHSRLSYEQYF